This T cell receptor (beta chain) was obtained from a study of CD8 T cell repertoires and HIV-1 epitope variants. Turning to the study itself: Separate wells received one of Twenty-five Gag or Nef variant peptides. Controls were a CMV, EBV and flu peptide pool, Ebola AY9 negative control, and no-peptide well.

TCRdb keeps only in-frame clones here, not all; method: immunoSEQ multiplex PCR. Of some 4,000 clones in the sample, 60% to 65% were seen once. V lost 6 bases to trimming and J lost 9 bases; unmatched junction nucleotides: 7. The CDR3 totals 13 residues. From germline, CDR1 is MDHEN and CDR2 SYDVKM. Regarding this clone: Antigen: not known.

Material: cultured CD8+ T cells derived from PBMCs. This chain uses TRBV28 with TRBJ2-4, with 8 bases lining up with TRBD1. This clonotype was obtained from a male donor with HIV. CDR3 sequence reads: CASRTFDRGIQYF. CDR3 DNA: TGTGCCAGCAGAACCTTCGACAGGGGCATTCAGTACTTC.